The 2 T cell receptor beta chains reported below all come from one sample, sequenced in a study of Graves' ophthalmopathy and Graves' hyperthyroidism (dated by TCRdb to between 2017 and 2018). Data came from an Illumina HiSeq 2000. For repertoire sequencing, TCR beta CDR3 regions were amplified from RNA transcripts. The first round of RT-PCR was done with HTBI primers and the Qiagen OneStep RT-PCR kit, and was followed by a second round of multiplex PCR, then size selection and purification. TCRdb's own reprocessing of the public reads used fastp at Q25 and MiXCR and kept productive beta chains. Each record represents a unique CDR3 protein, reported with the most common genes and DNA among its rows. For this sample there are 650,000 to 800,000 distinct CDR3 sequences; roughly 39% appear just once. Of the sample, under 3.5% falls within the top ten clones. The sample was peripheral blood. These receptors all come from an adult man with Graves' ophthalmopathy.

This clonotype was observed at least ten times. The chain employs TRBV7-2 and TRBJ2-7, with D perhaps TRBD1 or TRBD2 (6 bases each). Germline values: CDR1 SGHTA, CDR2 FQGNSA. V shed 3 bases and J shed 4 bases, with 25 bases lying between them. This CDR3 region has 18 residues. The CDR3 loop reads CASSFPRFGGNLEYEQYF. In DNA form, the CDR3 reads TGTGCCAGCAGCTTCCCACGTTTCGGGGGCAACTTAGAGTACGAGCAGTACTTC.

The sample holds many counts of this clonotype. V gene TRBV20-1 combines with J gene TRBJ2-5, with 8 bases aligning to TRBD1. Germline V gene sequence: CDR1 DFQATT, CDR2 SNEGSKA (reference sequence). The CDR3 is 14 residues long. The V and J ends lost 4 bases and 3 bases, in that order; junction bases with no gene match: 7. The CDR3 DNA sequence: TGCAGTGCTACCGGGACAGGCACCGAAGAGACCCAGTACTTC. This codes for CSATGTGTEETQYF.